The 11 T cell receptor beta chains below all came from one sample that was sequenced in a study of blood T cell repertoires in COVID-19. Assay: immunoSEQ multiplex PCR; the TCRdb copy retains only in-frame clones and omits some. The sample lists around 260,000 clones, roughly 80% occurring once. The sequencing sample was made of peripheral blood. The receptors stem from a person in their 70s with COVID-19, enrolled during active disease.

A remark on this clone: The sample contains more than one DNA sequence encoding this CDR3. The rearrangement links TRBV28 to TRBJ1-1; D is undetermined. V was pared by 3 bases and J by 8 bases, with 7 bases between. This CDR3 region has 11 residues. CDR1 is MDHEN, CDR2 SYDVKM, per germline. CDR3 residues: CASSFDREAFF. The CDR3 nucleotides read TGTGCCAGCAGTTTCGATAGAGAAGCTTTCTTT.

The chain uses TRBV9 and TRBJ1-2; D remains ambiguous. This CDR3 region has 14 residues. The V gene's germline CDR1 is SGDLS and CDR2 YYNGEE. V was trimmed by 2 bases and J by 0 bases, leaving 8 bases between them. The CDR3 spells CASSVGPSNYGYTF. For the CDR3, the DNA is TGTGCCAGCAGCGTTGGCCCCTCTAACTATGGCTACACCTTC. The full variable domain, with the rest looked up from reference TRBV9 and TRBJ1-2, is DSGVTQTPKHLITATGQRVTLRCSPRSGDLSVYWYQQSLDQGLQFLIQYYNGEERAKGNILERFSAQQFPDLHSELNLSSLELGDSALYFCASSVGPSNYGYTFGSGTRLTVV.

The V gene is TRBV6-6, the J gene TRBJ1-2; no definite D call. The length of the CDR3 is 13 residues. The V end lost 6 bases, the J end lost 5 bases, and 13 bases lay between the germline ends. CDR1 is MNHNY, CDR2 SVGAGI, per germline (reference sequence). CDR3: CASSQNSLYGYTF. The DNA for the CDR3 is TGTGCCAGCAGCCAAAACAGCCTATATGGCTACACCTTC.

V and J are TRBV7-2 and TRBJ2-1, with D tentatively TRBD2 (6 bases). CDR3 length: 16 residues. Germline CDR1 SGHTA, CDR2 FQGNSA. The ends were cut back, 6 bases at V and 1 base at J, with 16 bases in the middle. In DNA, the CDR3 is TGTGCCAGCAGTTCCGTGACGGGGGAGTCCTACAATGAGCAGTTCTTC. Translated: CASSSVTGESYNEQFF.

V is TRBV19 and J is TRBJ2-3; 7 nucleotides agree with TRBD1. V shed 3 bases, J shed 0 bases, and the junction held 6 bases outside the gene matches. CDR1 is LNHDA, CDR2 SQIVND, per germline (reference sequence). This CDR3 has 16 residues. The CDR3 coding sequence is TGTGCCAGTAGTATGGACAGGCACTCTAGCACAGATACGCAGTATTTT. Translation: CASSMDRHSSTDTQYF.

V usage is TRBV7-8 and J usage is TRBJ2-2, with 11 nucleotides matching TRBD1. Germline trimming cut 5 bases from V and 7 bases from J; bases unmatched to any gene: 12. The CDR3 length is 17 residues. CDR1 and CDR2 from the germline V gene are SGHVS and FQNEAQ. In nucleotides, the CDR3 is TGTGCCAGCAGCCCCCGACAGGGACAGGGGGGGTTCGGGGAGCTGTTTTTT. As protein: CASSPRQGQGGFGELFF.

This clone was detected a few times. In DNA form, the CDR3 reads TGTGCCAGCAGGGAAACAGGGGGCGGGTTTAGCACCGGGGAGCTGTTTTTT. Amino acids: CASRETGGGFSTGELFF. The rearrangement uses TRBV6-1 and TRBJ2-2; 9 nucleotides align to TRBD1. Losses at the gene ends were 6 bases for V and 4 bases for J; bases not matched to a gene: 12. Germline values: CDR1 MNHNS, CDR2 SASEGT. The CDR3 is made up of 17 amino acids.

The rearrangement links TRBV12-3 or TRBV12-4 to TRBJ1-2; D possibly corresponds to TRBD1 (5 bases). Trimming pared 5 bases from V and 7 bases from J, leaving 14 bases between. This CDR3 comprises 13 residues. The CDR3 loop is CASSTTGFAGYTF. The DNA for the CDR3 is TGTGCCAGCAGTACAACAGGTTTTGCTGGCTACACCTTC.

The CDR3 is CASSQSLGRSAGGAEETQYF. The CDR3 region has the DNA TGTGCCAGCAGTCAAAGCCTTGGAAGATCGGCGGGAGGGGCGGAAGAGACCCAGTACTTC. The chain joins TRBV28 to TRBJ2-5; 9 nucleotides line up with TRBD2. The CDR3 spans 20 residues. Trimming at V came to 5 bases and at J to 3 bases, leaving 22 bases not matched to a gene. CDR1 is MDHEN and CDR2 is SYDVKM in the germline V gene.

The rearrangement links TRBV6-1 to TRBJ2-7; 7 bases are shared with TRBD1. The CDR3 is 15 amino acids. Unmatched junction bases numbered 5, after V lost 0 bases and J lost 3 bases. Germline V gene data show CDR1 as MNHNS and CDR2 as SASEGT. CDR3: CASSEAWTGYYEQYF. The CDR3 bases are TGTGCCAGCAGTGAAGCTTGGACAGGATACTACGAGCAGTACTTC.

The chain has TRBV5-1 and TRBJ2-1, with 11 nucleotides matching TRBD2. With 1 base clipped from V and 8 bases from J, the junction kept 5 bases outside the gene matches. CDR3 size: 15 residues. Germline V gene data show CDR1 as SGHRS and CDR2 as YFSETQ. The CDR3 coding sequence is TGCGCCAGCAGCTTGTCTACTAGCGGGAGCGATGAGCAGTTCTTC. It specifies CASSLSTSGSDEQFF.